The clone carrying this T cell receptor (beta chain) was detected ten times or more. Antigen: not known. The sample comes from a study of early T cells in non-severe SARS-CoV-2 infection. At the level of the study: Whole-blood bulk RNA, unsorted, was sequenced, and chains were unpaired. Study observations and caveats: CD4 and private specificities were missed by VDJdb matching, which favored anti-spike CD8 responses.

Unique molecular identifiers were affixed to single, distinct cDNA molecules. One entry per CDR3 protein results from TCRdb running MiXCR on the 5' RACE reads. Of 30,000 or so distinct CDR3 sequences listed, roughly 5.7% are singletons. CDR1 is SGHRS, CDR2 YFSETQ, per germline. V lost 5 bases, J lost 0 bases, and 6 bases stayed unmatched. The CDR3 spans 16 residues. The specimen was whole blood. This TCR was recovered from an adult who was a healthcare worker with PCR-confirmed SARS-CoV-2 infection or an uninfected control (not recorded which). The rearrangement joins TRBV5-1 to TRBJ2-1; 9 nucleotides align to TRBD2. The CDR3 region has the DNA TGCGCCAGCAGTATCAGCGGGGGGAGCTCCTACAATGAGCAGTTCTTC. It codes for CASSISGGSSYNEQFF.